The 9 T cell receptor beta chains below were found in one sample sequenced in a study of technical replicates of blood from a handful of donors. Profiled with immunoSEQ multiplex PCR; TCRdb holds only in-frame clones, not every one. The data show more than 90,000 clones, 90% to 97% seen once. Sequenced material: T cells isolated from PBMCs. These receptors were collected from a human donor in good health.

The chain's CDR3 is CASSFRGDYQETQYF. DNA of the CDR3: TGTGCCAGCAGCTTTAGGGGGGACTATCAAGAGACCCAGTACTTC. The rearrangement links TRBV7-6 to TRBJ2-5; the D gene is possibly TRBD2 (7 bases). This CDR3 is built from 15 residues. CDR1 is SGHVS, CDR2 FNYEAQ, per germline. Trimming shortened V by 3 bases and J by 2 bases, and 13 bases separated the two germline ends.

The chain couples TRBV27 to TRBJ1-1, with a tentative D call TRBD1 (6 bases). Trimming removed 5 bases at V and 0 bases at J, with 25 bases between. The CDR3 is made up of 19 amino acids. Germline V CDR1 and CDR2: MNHEY, SMNVEV (reference sequence). Here the CDR3 DNA reads TGTGCCAGCAGTCCTAGGCCACCAAGGGGGTTGGGGATGAACACTGAAGCTTTCTTT. Its protein is CASSPRPPRGLGMNTEAFF.

This chain connects TRBV27 to TRBJ1-2; TRBD1 might be the D (6 bases). Germline V lookup: CDR1 MNHEY, CDR2 SMNVEV (reference sequence). The CDR3 is made up of 17 amino acids. V was cut by 4 bases and J by 3 bases, with 21 bases left in between. CDR3 sequence: CASSSLELIQGDYGYTF. CDR3 nucleotide sequence: TGTGCCAGCAGTTCGTTAGAGTTAATACAGGGCGACTATGGCTACACCTTC.

The chain uses TRBV10-3 and TRBJ1-6; D call uncertain. Germline-derived CDR1 and CDR2 are ENHRY and SYGVKD. This CDR3 spans 12 amino acids. V dropped 0 bases and J dropped 14 bases, with 8 bases sitting between them. The CDR3 DNA is TGTGCCATCAGTGAGTCTGGCTTCACCCTCCACTTT. It specifies CAISESGFTLHF.

This chain links TRBV16 with TRBJ1-5, with 7 bases fitting TRBD1. The V segment lost 6 bases and the J segment 6 bases; nucleotides outside the gene matches: 11. The germline CDR1 and CDR2 sequences are KGHSY and FQNENV. This CDR3 comprises 15 residues. CDR3 sequence: CASSLQGTGSQPQHF. CDR3 DNA: TGTGCCAGCAGTCTACAGGGGACGGGGAGTCAGCCCCAGCATTTT.

The table lists this clone with a count of one. This sequence joins TRBV13 and TRBJ2-3; TRBD1 matches at 11 bases. CDR1 is PRHDT, CDR2 FYEKMQ, per germline (reference sequence). The ends lost 6 bases at V and 7 bases at J; junction bases unmatched: 6. The CDR3 extends over 14 amino acids. The CDR3 loop is CASSGTGGTYTQYF. For the CDR3, the DNA is TGTGCCAGCAGTGGGACAGGGGGTACTTATACGCAGTATTTT.

This chain uses TRBV6-5 with TRBJ2-7, with D possibly TRBD2 on 5 matching bases. Germline V lookup: CDR1 MNHEY, CDR2 SVGAGI. This CDR3 is 15 amino acids long. V was clipped by 2 bases and J by 5 bases, with 16 bases between them. CDR3 sequence reads: CASSYGVGMINEQYF. CDR3 DNA sequence: TGTGCCAGCAGTTACGGGGTCGGGATGATCAACGAGCAGTACTTC.

The genes are TRBV7-2 and TRBJ1-1; D ambiguous. V dropped 7 bases and J dropped 8 bases, with 17 bases sitting between them. CDR1 is SGHTA and CDR2 is FQGNSA in the germline V gene. The CDR3 sequence is 13 residues long. CDR3 sequence (DNA): TGTGCCAGCACCCCTAGTCCGGGAGAAGAAGCTTTCTTT. This sequence encodes CASTPSPGEEAFF. Complete variable domain (other parts from reference TRBV7-2 and TRBJ1-1): GAGVSQSPSNKVTEKGKDVELRCDPISGHTALYWYRQSLGQGLEFLIYFQGNSAPDKSGLPSDRFSAERTGGSVSTLTIQRTQQEDSAVYLCASTPSPGEEAFFGQGTRLTVV.

CDR3: CASSLGGIGHEQYF. The DNA of the CDR3 is TGTGCCAGCAGCCTAGGGGGAATAGGGCACGAGCAGTACTTC. This chain links TRBV5-8 with TRBJ2-7; D might be TRBD1 (6 bases). The germline V gene encodes CDR1 SGHTS and CDR2 YDEGEE. Deletions cut 4 bases from V and 5 bases from J, with 16 bases between. The CDR3 length is 14 residues.